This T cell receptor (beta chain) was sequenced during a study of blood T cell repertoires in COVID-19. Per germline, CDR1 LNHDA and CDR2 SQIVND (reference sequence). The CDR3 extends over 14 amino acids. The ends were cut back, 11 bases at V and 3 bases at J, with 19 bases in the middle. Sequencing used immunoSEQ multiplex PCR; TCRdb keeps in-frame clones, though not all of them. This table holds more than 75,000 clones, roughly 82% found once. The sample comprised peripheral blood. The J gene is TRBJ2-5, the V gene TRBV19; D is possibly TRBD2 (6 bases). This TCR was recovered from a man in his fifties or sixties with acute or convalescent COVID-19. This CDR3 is CAPAGSLPKETQYF. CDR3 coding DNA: TGTGCCCCCGCGGGGTCTTTGCCTAAAGAGACCCAGTACTTC. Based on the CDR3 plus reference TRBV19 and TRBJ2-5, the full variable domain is DGGITQSPKYLFRKEGQNVTLSCEQNLNHDAMYWYRQDPGQGLRLIYYSQIVNDFQKGDIAEGYSVSREKKESFPLTVTSAQKNPTAFYLCAPAGSLPKETQYFGPGTRLLVL.